This entry features one T cell receptor (beta chain) sequence. With 6 bases removed from V and 2 bases from J, the gap between germline ends came to 11 bases. The germline gives CDR1 MNHEY, CDR2 SMNVEV (reference sequence). The CDR3 totals 13 residues. This entry belongs to a study of blood T cell repertoires in COVID-19. The authors' processing: Reference gene primer amplification in the assay estimated nucleated cell counts. Data came from immunoSEQ multiplex PCR; TCRdb stores just in-frame clones and leaves some out. V, J and clone size are those of that table, while D and trimming were read from the DNA. The sample records 150,000 to 170,000 clones, 83% being singletons.

Sample: peripheral blood. The chain has TRBV27 and TRBJ2-7; a possible D gene is TRBD2 (7 bases). The TCR originated in a woman in her sixties with COVID-19, enrolled during active disease. CDR3 region: CASSRGAAYEQYF. The CDR3 bases are TGTGCCAGCAGCCGGGGGGCTGCCTACGAGCAGTACTTC.